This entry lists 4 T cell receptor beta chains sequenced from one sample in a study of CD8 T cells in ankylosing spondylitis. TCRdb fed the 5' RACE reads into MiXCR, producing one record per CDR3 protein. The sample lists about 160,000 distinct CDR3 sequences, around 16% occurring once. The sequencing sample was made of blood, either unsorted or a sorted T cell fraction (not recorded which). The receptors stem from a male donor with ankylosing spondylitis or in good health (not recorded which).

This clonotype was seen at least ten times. In DNA, the CDR3 is TGTGCTGAACAGTTCGGGAGCGGCAATGAGCAGTTCTTC. Protein: CAEQFGSGNEQFF. The V gene is TRBV30, the J gene TRBJ2-1; tentative D call: TRBD2 (6 bases). The CDR3 is 13 amino acids. Germline-derived CDR1 and CDR2 are GTSNPN and SVGIG (reference sequence). Full variable domain (outside the CDR3, taken from reference TRBV30 and TRBJ2-1): SQTIHQWPATLVQPVGSPLSLECTVEGTSNPNLYWYRQAAGRGLQLLFYSVGIGQISSEVPQNLSASRPQDRQFILSSKKLLLSDSGFYLCAEQFGSGNEQFFGPGTRLTVL.

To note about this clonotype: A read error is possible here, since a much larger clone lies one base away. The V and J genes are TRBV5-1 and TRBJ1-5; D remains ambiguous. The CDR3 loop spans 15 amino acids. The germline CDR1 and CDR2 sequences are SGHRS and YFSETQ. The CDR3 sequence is CASSLDGIGNQHQHF. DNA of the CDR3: TGCGCCAGCAGCTTGGACGGGATCGGCAATCAGCACCAGCATTTT.

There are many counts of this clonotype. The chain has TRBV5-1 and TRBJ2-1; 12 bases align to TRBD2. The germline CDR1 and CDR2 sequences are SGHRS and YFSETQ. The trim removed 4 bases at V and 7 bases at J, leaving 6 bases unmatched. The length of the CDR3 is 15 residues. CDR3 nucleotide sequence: TGCGCCAGCAGCCCACTAGCGGGAGGAGGAAATGAGCAGTTCTTC. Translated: CASSPLAGGGNEQFF. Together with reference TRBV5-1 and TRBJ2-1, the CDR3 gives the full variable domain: KAGVTQTPRYLIKTRGQQVTLSCSPISGHRSVSWYQQTPGQGLQFLFEYFSETQRNKGNFPGRFSGRQFSNSRSEMNVSTLELGDSALYLCASSPLAGGGNEQFFGPGTRLTVL.

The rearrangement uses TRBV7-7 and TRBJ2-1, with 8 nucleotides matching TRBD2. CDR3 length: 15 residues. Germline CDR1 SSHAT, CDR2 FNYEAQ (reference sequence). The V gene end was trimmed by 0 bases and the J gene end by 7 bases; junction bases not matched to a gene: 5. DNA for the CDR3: TGTGCCAGCAGCTTAGCGCCAAGCGGGAGTAATGAGCAGTTCTTC. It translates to CASSLAPSGSNEQFF.